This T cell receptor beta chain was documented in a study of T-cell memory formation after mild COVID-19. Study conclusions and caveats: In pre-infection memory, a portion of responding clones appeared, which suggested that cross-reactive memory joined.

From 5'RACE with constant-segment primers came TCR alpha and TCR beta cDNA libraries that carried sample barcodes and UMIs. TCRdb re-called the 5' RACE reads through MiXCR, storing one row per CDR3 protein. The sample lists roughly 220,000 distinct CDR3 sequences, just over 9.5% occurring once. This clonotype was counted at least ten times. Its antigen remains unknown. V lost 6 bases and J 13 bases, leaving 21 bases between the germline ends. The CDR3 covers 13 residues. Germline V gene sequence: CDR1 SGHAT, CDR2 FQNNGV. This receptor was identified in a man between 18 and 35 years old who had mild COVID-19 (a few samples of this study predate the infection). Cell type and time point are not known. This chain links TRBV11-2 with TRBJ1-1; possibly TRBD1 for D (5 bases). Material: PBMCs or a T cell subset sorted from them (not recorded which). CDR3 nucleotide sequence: TGTGCCAGCAGGGCCACTCTTCAGGGTCTAGTTTTCTTT. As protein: CASRATLQGLVFF.